A selection of T cell receptor beta chains follows, all from one sample in a study of T cells in Graves' hyperthyroidism and ophthalmopathy. TCRdb independently ran MiXCR on the multiplex PCR reads; one entry per CDR3 protein. The table lists hundreds of thousands of distinct CDR3 sequences, more than 14% of them singletons. Sequences were obtained from blood. Receptors were obtained from a woman aged 45-59 years with Graves' ophthalmopathy. Each CDR3 is given with its conserved first and last residue. Each record gives: clone size, D gene, V gene, J gene, CDR3 protein, CDR3 DNA. A D gene is named only where the DNA matches it firmly. The size of a clone is reported for some rows only, either as once, few or many, or as a class for expanded clones.

clone size: many
D gene: TRBD2
V gene: TRBV20-1
J gene: TRBJ2-5
CDR3 protein: CSARGSAAGGPRETQYF
CDR3 DNA: TGCAGTGCTAGAGGCAGTGCGGCGGGAGGGCCTCGAGAGACCCAGTACTTC

clone size: many
D gene: TRBD2
V gene: TRBV7-8
J gene: TRBJ2-7
CDR3 protein: CASSLDGLAGAYEQYF
CDR3 DNA: TGTGCCAGCAGCTTAGACGGGCTAGCGGGAGCCTACGAGCAGTACTTC

clone size: many
D gene: -
V gene: TRBV11-3
J gene: TRBJ1-6
CDR3 protein: CASSLARRNSPLHF
CDR3 DNA: TGTGCCAGCAGCTTGGCCAGGAGGAATTCACCCCTCCACTTT

clone size: many
D gene: -
V gene: TRBV18
J gene: TRBJ1-1
CDR3 protein: CASSASGRNTEAFF
CDR3 DNA: TGTGCCAGCTCCGCCTCGGGCCGAAACACTGAAGCTTTCTTT

clone size: -
D gene: -
V gene: TRBV9
J gene: TRBJ2-1
CDR3 protein: CASSVAAVSYNEQFF
CDR3 DNA: TGTGCCAGCAGCGTAGCAGCGGTATCCTACAATGAGCAGTTCTTC

clone size: many
D gene: -
V gene: TRBV11-2
J gene: TRBJ2-7
CDR3 protein: CASSLDRTAYEQYF
CDR3 DNA: TGTGCCAGCAGCTTAGATCGGACGGCCTACGAGCAGTACTTC

clone size: many
D gene: -
V gene: TRBV13
J gene: TRBJ2-7
CDR3 protein: CASSLLSGTGYEQYF
CDR3 DNA: TGTGCCAGCAGCTTACTGTCGGGAACAGGATACGAGCAGTACTTC

clone size: many
D gene: TRBD2
V gene: TRBV6-1
J gene: TRBJ2-7
CDR3 protein: CASSATVGLVWTSSAYEQYF
CDR3 DNA: TGTGCCAGCAGTGCAACTGTGGGGCTGGTCTGGACTAGCAGCGCTTACGAGCAGTACTTC

clone size: many
D gene: -
V gene: TRBV6-6
J gene: TRBJ1-1
CDR3 protein: CASSYLGLSNTEAFF
CDR3 DNA: TGTGCCAGCAGTTACTTGGGTCTATCCAACACTGAAGCTTTCTTT

clone size: many
D gene: TRBD2
V gene: TRBV20-1
J gene: TRBJ2-3
CDR3 protein: CSARTSGSSTDTQYF
CDR3 DNA: TGCAGTGCTAGAACTAGCGGGAGTAGCACAGATACGCAGTATTTT

clone size: many
D gene: -
V gene: TRBV20-1
J gene: TRBJ1-2
CDR3 protein: CSAREGGSNYGYTF
CDR3 DNA: TGCAGTGCTAGAGAGGGAGGGTCTAACTATGGCTACACCTTC

clone size: -
D gene: TRBD1
V gene: TRBV19
J gene: TRBJ2-7
CDR3 protein: CASTIRQGASYEQYF
CDR3 DNA: TGTGCCAGTACCATAAGACAGGGGGCATCCTACGAGCAGTACTTC

clone size: -
D gene: TRBD2
V gene: TRBV6-9
J gene: TRBJ2-1
CDR3 protein: CASTWTSGNHNEQFF
CDR3 DNA: TGTGCCAGCACTTGGACTAGCGGGAACCACAATGAGCAGTTCTTC

clone size: many
D gene: TRBD2
V gene: TRBV3-1
J gene: TRBJ2-3
CDR3 protein: CASSPGLAGVDTQYF
CDR3 DNA: TGTGCCAGCAGCCCGGGACTAGCGGGAGTGGATACGCAGTATTTT

clone size: many
D gene: TRBD1
V gene: TRBV5-1
J gene: TRBJ1-1
CDR3 protein: CASSWFGTGSEAFF
CDR3 DNA: TGCGCCAGCAGCTGGTTCGGGACAGGGAGTGAAGCTTTCTTT

clone size: -
D gene: -
V gene: TRBV27
J gene: TRBJ2-7
CDR3 protein: CASSLIADSYEQYF
CDR3 DNA: TGTGCCAGCAGTTTGATAGCGGACTCCTACGAGCAGTACTTC

clone size: many
D gene: TRBD2
V gene: TRBV5-1
J gene: TRBJ2-3
CDR3 protein: CASTPSGGFTDTQYF
CDR3 DNA: TGCGCCAGCACCCCCAGCGGGGGGTTCACAGATACGCAGTATTTT

clone size: few
D gene: -
V gene: TRBV29-1
J gene: TRBJ1-3
CDR3 protein: CSVVLSGAGNTIYF
CDR3 DNA: TGCAGCGTTGTTTTGTCAGGGGCTGGAAACACCATATATTTT

clone size: many
D gene: -
V gene: TRBV5-1
J gene: TRBJ2-5
CDR3 protein: CASSLGIETQYF
CDR3 DNA: TGCGCCAGCAGCTTAGGGATTGAGACCCAGTACTTC

clone size: many
D gene: -
V gene: TRBV29-1
J gene: TRBJ2-1
CDR3 protein: CSVQWRGASNEQFF
CDR3 DNA: TGCAGCGTCCAATGGAGGGGGGCGTCCAATGAGCAGTTCTTC

clone size: many
D gene: TRBD2
V gene: TRBV29-1
J gene: TRBJ2-7
CDR3 protein: CSASGRARYEQYF
CDR3 DNA: TGCAGCGCCAGCGGGAGGGCTCGCTACGAGCAGTACTTC

clone size: few
D gene: -
V gene: TRBV27
J gene: TRBJ1-1
CDR3 protein: CASSLPGAGAFF
CDR3 DNA: TGTGCCAGCAGCTTGCCGGGGGCAGGAGCTTTCTTT

clone size: many
D gene: TRBD2
V gene: TRBV28
J gene: TRBJ2-3
CDR3 protein: CASSAAKLAGVLDTQYF
CDR3 DNA: TGTGCCAGCAGTGCCGCAAAACTAGCGGGAGTCCTGGATACGCAGTATTTT

clone size: many
D gene: -
V gene: TRBV2
J gene: TRBJ2-3
CDR3 protein: CASSGEVDTQYF
CDR3 DNA: TGTGCCAGCAGTGGGGAGGTTGATACGCAGTATTTT

clone size: many
D gene: TRBD2
V gene: TRBV7-8
J gene: TRBJ2-5
CDR3 protein: CASSLASGRALETQYF
CDR3 DNA: TGTGCCAGCAGCTTAGCTAGCGGGAGGGCCCTAGAGACCCAGTACTTC

clone size: once
D gene: TRBD2
V gene: TRBV10-2
J gene: TRBJ2-1
CDR3 protein: CASSDLTSGLYYNEQFF
CDR3 DNA: TGCGCCAGCAGTGATCTTACTAGCGGGCTTTATTACAATGAGCAGTTCTTC

clone size: few
D gene: TRBD2
V gene: TRBV20-1
J gene: TRBJ2-1
CDR3 protein: CSARAASGDYNEQFF
CDR3 DNA: TGCAGTGCTAGAGCGGCTAGCGGGGATTACAATGAGCAGTTCTTC

clone size: many
D gene: TRBD2
V gene: TRBV28
J gene: TRBJ2-7
CDR3 protein: CASRPIAGRDSYEQYF
CDR3 DNA: TGTGCCAGCAGACCGATAGCGGGAAGGGACTCCTACGAGCAGTACTTC

clone size: many
D gene: -
V gene: TRBV28
J gene: TRBJ2-3
CDR3 protein: CASSLFLAETDTDTQYF
CDR3 DNA: TGTGCCAGCAGTTTGTTCCTGGCGGAGACCGACACAGATACGCAGTATTTT

clone size: -
D gene: TRBD1
V gene: TRBV7-9
J gene: TRBJ2-1
CDR3 protein: CASSFGQGAGYNEQFF
CDR3 DNA: TGTGCCAGCAGCTTCGGACAGGGGGCGGGGTACAATGAGCAGTTCTTC

clone size: many
D gene: -
V gene: TRBV7-8
J gene: TRBJ2-5
CDR3 protein: CASSPRGPKETQYF
CDR3 DNA: TGTGCCAGCAGCCCACGGGGTCCGAAAGAGACCCAGTACTTC

clone size: many
D gene: TRBD1
V gene: TRBV5-1
J gene: TRBJ2-1
CDR3 protein: CASSGGQGDEQFF
CDR3 DNA: TGCGCCAGCAGCGGAGGACAGGGCGATGAGCAGTTCTTC

clone size: many
D gene: -
V gene: TRBV6-2/TRBV6-3
J gene: TRBJ2-1
CDR3 protein: CASSNGGSSYNEQFF
CDR3 DNA: TGTGCCAGCAGCAACGGGGGCAGCTCCTACAATGAGCAGTTCTTC

clone size: many
D gene: -
V gene: TRBV28
J gene: TRBJ1-2
CDR3 protein: CASSPGGAHKDSGYGYTF
CDR3 DNA: TGTGCCAGCAGTCCCGGGGGGGCTCACAAGGATAGTGGCTATGGCTACACCTTC

clone size: once
D gene: -
V gene: TRBV20-1
J gene: TRBJ1-4
CDR3 protein: CSVPGRNEKLFF
CDR3 DNA: TGCAGTGTTCCCGGCAGGAATGAAAAACTGTTTTTT

clone size: -
D gene: -
V gene: TRBV7-2
J gene: TRBJ2-2
CDR3 protein: CASSLVHTGELFF
CDR3 DNA: TGTGCCAGCAGCTTAGTGCACACCGGGGAGCTGTTTTTT

clone size: many
D gene: -
V gene: TRBV2
J gene: TRBJ1-4
CDR3 protein: CASSGEIRGRTNEKLFF
CDR3 DNA: TGTGCCAGCAGTGGGGAAATCAGGGGAAGGACTAATGAAAAACTGTTTTTT

clone size: few
D gene: TRBD2
V gene: TRBV20-1
J gene: TRBJ2-1
CDR3 protein: CSARKRLAGDNEQFF
CDR3 DNA: TGCAGTGCTAGAAAGCGGCTAGCGGGAGACAATGAGCAGTTCTTC

clone size: -
D gene: -
V gene: TRBV29-1
J gene: TRBJ2-6
CDR3 protein: CSVASSGANVLTF
CDR3 DNA: TGCAGCGTCGCAAGCTCTGGGGCCAACGTCCTGACTTTC

clone size: -
D gene: -
V gene: TRBV10-3
J gene: TRBJ1-2
CDR3 protein: CAISDRGDGYTF
CDR3 DNA: TGTGCCATCAGTGATAGGGGAGATGGCTACACCTTC

clone size: many
D gene: -
V gene: TRBV28
J gene: TRBJ1-1
CDR3 protein: CASSLIRAGTEAFF
CDR3 DNA: TGTGCCAGCAGTTTAATACGCGCTGGGACTGAAGCTTTCTTT

clone size: many
D gene: -
V gene: TRBV9
J gene: TRBJ2-7
CDR3 protein: CASSKVGSTYEQYF
CDR3 DNA: TGTGCCAGCAGCAAGGTAGGCAGTACCTACGAGCAGTACTTC

clone size: few
D gene: -
V gene: TRBV20-1
J gene: TRBJ2-4
CDR3 protein: CSASKPLIAKNIQYF
CDR3 DNA: TGCAGTGCTAGTAAACCTTTAATAGCCAAAAACATTCAGTACTTC

clone size: few
D gene: -
V gene: TRBV20-1
J gene: TRBJ1-4
CDR3 protein: CSARAPRGARAPEKLFF
CDR3 DNA: TGCAGTGCTAGAGCCCCTAGGGGCGCCCGGGCTCCTGAAAAACTGTTTTTT

clone size: many
D gene: -
V gene: TRBV11-2
J gene: TRBJ2-5
CDR3 protein: CASSTYSIETQYF
CDR3 DNA: TGTGCCAGCAGCACCTATAGCATTGAGACCCAGTACTTC

clone size: many
D gene: TRBD2
V gene: TRBV5-4
J gene: TRBJ2-1
CDR3 protein: CASSPTSGRVDEQFF
CDR3 DNA: TGTGCCAGCAGCCCGACTAGCGGGAGGGTGGATGAGCAGTTCTTC

clone size: few
D gene: TRBD2
V gene: TRBV24-1
J gene: TRBJ2-4
CDR3 protein: CATSDRSGDLNIQYF
CDR3 DNA: TGTGCCACCAGTGATCGTAGCGGGGACTTAAACATTCAGTACTTC

clone size: many
D gene: TRBD2
V gene: TRBV27
J gene: TRBJ2-1
CDR3 protein: CASRRGSNGVNEQFF
CDR3 DNA: TGTGCCAGCAGGCGGGGGTCAAACGGCGTGAATGAGCAGTTCTTC

clone size: many
D gene: -
V gene: TRBV7-2
J gene: TRBJ2-7
CDR3 protein: CASSLAVNSYEQYF
CDR3 DNA: TGTGCCAGCAGCTTAGCGGTCAACTCCTACGAGCAGTACTTC

clone size: many
D gene: -
V gene: TRBV7-2
J gene: TRBJ2-1
CDR3 protein: CASSFWQTYNEQFF
CDR3 DNA: TGTGCCAGCAGCTTCTGGCAAACCTACAATGAGCAGTTCTTC

clone size: few
D gene: TRBD2
V gene: TRBV24-1
J gene: TRBJ2-2
CDR3 protein: CATSDFSIGTSGRFTGELFF
CDR3 DNA: TGTGCCACCAGTGATTTTAGTATCGGGACTAGCGGGAGGTTCACCGGGGAGCTGTTTTTT

clone size: many
D gene: TRBD2
V gene: TRBV3-1
J gene: TRBJ2-7
CDR3 protein: CASSRAGLTGDFGEQYF
CDR3 DNA: TGTGCCAGCAGCCGGGCGGGACTAACGGGAGATTTTGGCGAGCAGTACTTC

clone size: many
D gene: -
V gene: TRBV5-1
J gene: TRBJ2-7
CDR3 protein: CASSPRTREVWHEQYF
CDR3 DNA: TGCGCCAGCAGCCCCAGGACAAGGGAAGTTTGGCACGAGCAGTACTTC

clone size: -
D gene: TRBD2
V gene: TRBV20-1
J gene: TRBJ2-4
CDR3 protein: CSASSIAGVAKNIQYF
CDR3 DNA: TGCAGTGCTAGTTCAATAGCGGGAGTGGCCAAAAACATTCAGTACTTC

clone size: many
D gene: -
V gene: TRBV6-6
J gene: TRBJ2-7
CDR3 protein: CASSYTPRAREAYEQYF
CDR3 DNA: TGTGCCAGCAGTTACACACCCCGGGCCAGGGAAGCCTACGAGCAGTACTTC

clone size: many
D gene: -
V gene: TRBV5-1
J gene: TRBJ1-1
CDR3 protein: CASKTADTEAFF
CDR3 DNA: TGCGCCAGCAAAACCGCGGACACTGAAGCTTTCTTT

clone size: many
D gene: -
V gene: TRBV7-6
J gene: TRBJ2-7
CDR3 protein: CASSPGTSTAYYEQYF
CDR3 DNA: TGTGCCAGCAGCCCCGGGACCTCGACAGCCTACTACGAGCAGTACTTC

clone size: few
D gene: -
V gene: TRBV6-6
J gene: TRBJ2-7
CDR3 protein: CASSYSILPGTNYEQYF
CDR3 DNA: TGTGCCAGCAGTTACTCGATATTACCCGGGACCAACTACGAGCAGTACTTC